This entry lists 16 T cell receptor beta chains sequenced from one sample in a study of blood T cell repertoires in COVID-19. Data came from immunoSEQ multiplex PCR; TCRdb stores just in-frame clones and leaves some out. The table records fewer than 250,000 clones, more than 85% of them present only once. The material sequenced was peripheral blood. The receptors stem from a man younger than 45 with acute or convalescent COVID-19.

This clone was recorded once. The chain joins TRBV6-5 to TRBJ1-2, with D perhaps matching TRBD1 (5 bases). The CDR3 length is 14 residues. V was cut by 0 bases and J by 6 bases, with 11 bases left in between. CDR1 is MNHEY and CDR2 is SVGAGI in the germline V gene. CDR3 bases: TGTGCCAGCAGTTACTCGGGAGGGGCCGATGGCTACACCTTC. Protein product: CASSYSGGADGYTF.

The chain links TRBV6-5 to TRBJ2-7, with 8 bases fitting TRBD2. V shed 7 bases and J 7 bases; nucleotides not matched to a gene: 12. Germline values: CDR1 MNHEY, CDR2 SVGAGI. The length of the CDR3 is 14 residues. Here the CDR3 reads CASIGRSGIGEQYF. CDR3 nucleotides: TGTGCCAGCATTGGCCGTAGCGGGATTGGAGAGCAGTACTTC.

This chain links TRBV11-1 with TRBJ2-7, with 9 bases identical to TRBD1. CDR1 and CDR2 (germline): SGHAT, FQDESV (reference sequence). V shed 4 bases, J shed 4 bases, and the junction held 8 bases outside the gene matches. The CDR3 contains 15 residues. CDR3 sequence reads: CASSYPGQGTYEQYF. In DNA form, the CDR3 reads TGTGCCAGCAGCTACCCCGGACAGGGGACTTACGAGCAGTACTTC.

J is TRBJ2-2 and V is TRBV6-5; D is perhaps TRBD2 (5 bases). Trimming pared 4 bases from V and 3 bases from J, leaving 9 bases between. The CDR3 totals 14 residues. Germline CDR1 reads MNHEY; CDR2 reads SVGAGI. This CDR3 is CASSSPRDTGELFF. The CDR3 DNA is TGTGCCAGCAGTTCCCCGAGGGACACCGGGGAGCTGTTTTTT.

This chain connects TRBV7-3 to TRBJ2-3; D remains ambiguous. The V and J ends lost 5 bases and 0 bases respectively, with 6 bases between them. Germline V gene data show CDR1 as SGHTA and CDR2 as FQGTGA. This CDR3 is built from 13 residues. The CDR3 DNA reads TGTGCCAGCAGCCGGAGTAGCACAGATACGCAGTATTTT. Its protein product is CASSRSSTDTQYF. The full variable domain, its missing parts supplied by reference TRBV7-3 and TRBJ2-3, is GAGVSQTPSNKVTEKGKYVELRCDPISGHTALYWYRQSLGQGPEFLIYFQGTGAADDSGLPNDRFFAVRPEGSVSTLKIQRTERGDSAVYLCASSRSSTDTQYFGPGTRLTVL.

V is TRBV6-5 and J is TRBJ1-1, with a weak D call TRBD1 (5 bases). V gave up 8 bases and J gave up 5 bases, with 9 bases separating them. CDR3 length: 11 amino acids. CDR1 is MNHEY and CDR2 is SVGAGI in the germline V gene. This chain's CDR3 is CASGAETEAFF. CDR3 DNA: TGTGCCAGCGGGGCGGAAACTGAAGCTTTCTTT.

The rearrangement uses TRBV19 and TRBJ1-4; D is unresolved. Germline assignment: CDR1 LNHDA and CDR2 SQIVND (reference sequence). The CDR3 extends over 16 amino acids. The V end lost 3 bases, the J end lost 3 bases, and 14 bases lay between the germline ends. CDR3 loop: CASSMGSGGPNEKLFF. The DNA of the CDR3 is TGTGCCAGTAGTATGGGGTCTGGAGGACCTAATGAAAAACTGTTTTTT. Supplemented by reference TRBV19 and TRBJ1-4, the full variable domain reads DGGITQSPKYLFRKEGQNVTLSCEQNLNHDAMYWYRQDPGQGLRLIYYSQIVNDFQKGDIAEGYSVSREKKESFPLTVTSAQKNPTAFYLCASSMGSGGPNEKLFFGSGTQLSVL.

The rearrangement uses TRBV5-1 and TRBJ1-5; unclear D gene. With 0 bases removed from V and 7 bases from J, the gap between germline ends came to 8 bases. CDR1 and CDR2 from the germline V gene are SGHRS and YFSETQ. CDR3 length: 13 amino acids. Written as DNA, the CDR3 is TGCGCCAGCAGCTTGGAGAGGGAGCAGCCCCAGCATTTT. Translation gives CASSLEREQPQHF.

The rearrangement links TRBV6-5 to TRBJ1-3, with D possibly matching TRBD1 (5 bases). The V and J ends lost 3 bases and 2 bases respectively, with 14 bases between them. The CDR3 is 16 amino acids. The germline CDR1 and CDR2 sequences are MNHEY and SVGAGI. The CDR3 region is CASSYLDSSTGNTIYF. The CDR3 DNA is TGTGCCAGCAGTTATCTTGACAGTTCAACTGGAAACACCATATATTTT.

The V gene is TRBV6-5, the J gene TRBJ1-1; D remains unclear. The CDR3 spans 14 residues. The V end was cut by 2 bases, the J end by 4 bases, with 11 bases between. From germline, CDR1 is MNHEY and CDR2 SVGAGI. CDR3 in DNA: TGTGCCAGCAGTTACGACTCCGCGCGCACTGAAGCTTTCTTT. This sequence encodes CASSYDSARTEAFF.

This chain's CDR3 is CASSLATSGANRGYEQYF. The CDR3 DNA sequence: TGCGCCAGCAGCTTGGCTACTAGCGGGGCAAATAGAGGCTACGAGCAGTACTTC. The chain employs TRBV5-1 and TRBJ2-7; 10 bases map to TRBD2. This CDR3 has 18 residues. V lost 0 bases to trimming and J lost 3 bases; unmatched junction nucleotides: 12. CDR1 and CDR2 from the germline V gene are SGHRS and YFSETQ.

This chain joins TRBV29-1 and TRBJ1-3, with no clear D. Trimming cost V 7 bases and J 4 bases, with 5 bases left between them. CDR1 SQVTM and CDR2 ANQGSEA come from the germline V gene. The CDR3 has 10 amino acids. The CDR3 region has the DNA TGCAGCGCCAAAGGAAACACCATATATTTT. Amino acids: CSAKGNTIYF.

The chain has TRBV18 and TRBJ1-4; D is possibly TRBD1 (5 bases). This CDR3 has 16 residues. Germline-derived CDR1 and CDR2 are KGHSH and LQKENI. V shed 2 bases and J shed 8 bases, with 18 bases lying between them. CDR3 in DNA: TGTGCCAGCTCACCAACCGGGACTGAGTTTGGAGAAAAACTGTTTTTT. Its translation is CASSPTGTEFGEKLFF.

V usage is TRBV9 and J usage is TRBJ2-1, with TRBD2 matching 11 bases. Losses at the gene ends were 6 bases for V and 4 bases for J; bases not matched to a gene: 6. CDR1 SGDLS and CDR2 YYNGEE come from the germline V gene. The CDR3 is 15 amino acids. CDR3 bases: TGTGCCAGCACGATAGCGGGAGGGAGGTACAATGAGCAGTTCTTC. This encodes CASTIAGGRYNEQFF.

The rearrangement joins TRBV24-1 to TRBJ2-1; D ambiguous. Germline CDR1 is KGHDR and CDR2 is SFDVKD. The V and J ends lost 4 bases and 0 bases respectively, with 21 bases between them. CDR3 length: 19 amino acids. CDR3 region: CATSDRLSAPSYSYNEQFF. The DNA for the CDR3 is TGTGCCACCAGTGACCGACTCTCGGCCCCGAGCTACTCCTACAATGAGCAGTTCTTC.

A few counts support this clone. CDR3 loop: CASSLYSGAVEQYF. The CDR3 DNA follows: TGTGCCAGCTCACTCTACAGCGGAGCCGTGGAGCAGTACTTC. V gene TRBV18 combines with J gene TRBJ2-7; TRBD2 might be the D (5 bases). The CDR3 is made up of 14 amino acids. The germline V gene encodes CDR1 KGHSH and CDR2 LQKENI. V lost 4 bases and J lost 7, with 17 bases in between.